A selection of T cell receptor beta chains follows, all from one sample in a study of blood T cell repertoires in COVID-19. Profiling relied on immunoSEQ multiplex PCR, and the TCRdb table lists in-frame clones only, not all of them. The sample lists approximately 140,000 clones, approximately 86% occurring once. The sequencing sample was made of peripheral blood. The receptors shown here come from a man aged 65 to 79 with acute or convalescent COVID-19. Both conserved end residues are part of each CDR3. The order of the fields is V gene, clone size, CDR3 length, J gene, D gene, CDR3 DNA, CDR3 protein. D genes are given only for firm matches. Part of the rows lack a size; the others show once, few, many or a class for expanded clones.

TRBV3-1/TRBV3-2	-	19	TRBJ2-7	TRBD2	TGTGCCAGCACCCCCGGGGGGTGGAGCGGCCGGGGGAGCTCCTACGAGCAGTACTTC	CASTPGGWSGRGSSYEQYF
TRBV30	-	12	TRBJ1-4	-	TGTGCGGGTGGAGGCCCATCTGAAAAACTGTTTTTT	CAGGGPSEKLFF
TRBV9	-	13	TRBJ1-2	-	TGTGCCAGCAGCCCTACAGGGACGGGTGGCTACACCTTC	CASSPTGTGGYTF
TRBV28	once	16	TRBJ1-6	-	TGTGCCAGCACTTCCGGAGGGATCGCCTATAATTCACCCCTCCACTTT	CASTSGGIAYNSPLHF
TRBV7-8	-	14	TRBJ2-7	-	TGTGCCAGCAGCTTGGTAGCGTACGGCTACGAGCAGTACTTC	CASSLVAYGYEQYF
TRBV7-2	-	14	TRBJ2-5	-	TGTGCCAGCAGCTTAGTGCTGGGAGGTGAGACCCAGTACTTC	CASSLVLGGETQYF
TRBV30	-	13	TRBJ2-7	-	TGTGCCTGGAGGGTCGGGGGCTCCTACGAGCAGTACTTC	CAWRVGGSYEQYF
TRBV5-4	-	14	TRBJ2-4	-	TGTGCCAGCAGCCTACAGGCTCAGGGAAACATTCAGTACTTC	CASSLQAQGNIQYF
TRBV3-1/TRBV3-2	-	16	TRBJ1-1	TRBD1	TGTGCCAGCAGCCAGCCCGGGACAGGGGTGAACACTGAAGCTTTCTTT	CASSQPGTGVNTEAFF
TRBV7-2	-	15	TRBJ2-3	TRBD2	TGTGCCAGCAGCCTTCTAGCGGGAATCACAGATACGCAGTATTTT	CASSLLAGITDTQYF
TRBV19	once	14	TRBJ2-7	TRBD1	TGTGCCAGTAGTACACCGGGACAGGACTACGAGCAGTACTTC	CASSTPGQDYEQYF
TRBV7-2	-	16	TRBJ2-3	TRBD2	TGTGCCAGCAGCCCGGGACTAGCGGGAGGAAAAAATACGCAGTATTTT	CASSPGLAGGKNTQYF
TRBV27	-	16	TRBJ2-1	TRBD2	TGTGCCAGCAGTTTATGGTCGGCTAGCGGGAGTTATGAGCAGTTCTTC	CASSLWSASGSYEQFF
TRBV15	-	12	TRBJ1-5	-	TGTGCCCCCGGGGGGCGGTTACAGCCCCAGCATTTT	CAPGGRLQPQHF
TRBV24-1	-	19	TRBJ2-6	TRBD1	TGTGCCACCAGTGATTCCGGGACAGCACTTATCTCTGGGGCCAACGTCCTGACTTTC	CATSDSGTALISGANVLTF
TRBV5-1	-	14	TRBJ2-3	TRBD2	TGCGCCAGCAGCTTCCGGGGGGGTCCAGATACGCAGTATTTT	CASSFRGGPDTQYF
TRBV9	-	15	TRBJ2-5	TRBD2	TGTGCCAGCAGCCCTGTAGCGGGAGCGGGTGAGACCCAGTACTTC	CASSPVAGAGETQYF
TRBV28	-	14	TRBJ1-4	-	TGTGCCAGCAGAAATTCGGGGACTGATGAAAAACTGTTTTTT	CASRNSGTDEKLFF
TRBV6-5	-	13	TRBJ2-7	TRBD1	TGTGCCAGCAGTATCCAGGGGGCCTACGAGCAGTACTTC	CASSIQGAYEQYF
TRBV7-9	-	15	TRBJ1-1	TRBD1	TGTGCCAGCAGTGCCATTGGACAGGGAGCCACTGAAGCTTTCTTT	CASSAIGQGATEAFF
TRBV19	-	12	TRBJ2-3	-	TGTGCCAGTGGTAGTATTGGACAGCGCCAGTATTTT	CASGSIGQRQYF
TRBV5-1	-	14	TRBJ1-1	-	TGCGCCAGCAGGGGGAGCTCCGCTTACACTGAAGCTTTCTTT	CASRGSSAYTEAFF
TRBV7-2	once	14	TRBJ1-2	-	TGTGCCAGCAGCTCACCCCGCGGGGCGGGGGGCTACACCTTC	CASSSPRGAGGYTF
TRBV6-2/TRBV6-3	-	15	TRBJ2-6	-	TGTGCCAGCAGTTACGTTAGCTCTGGGGCCAACGTCCTGACTTTC	CASSYVSSGANVLTF
TRBV27	-	16	TRBJ2-5	TRBD1	TGTGCCAGCAGTCCCACCCACACAGGGGCCCAAGAGACCCAGTACTTC	CASSPTHTGAQETQYF
TRBV3-1/TRBV3-2	-	12	TRBJ2-1	-	TGTGCCAGCAGCCAAGATCCGAATGAGCAGTTCTTC	CASSQDPNEQFF
TRBV21-1	once	15	TRBJ2-7	-	TGTGCCAGCTACGACGGGAGGGTAAGCTCCTACGAGCAGTACTTC	CASYDGRVSSYEQYF
TRBV28	-	15	TRBJ1-2	TRBD1	TGTGCCAGCAGATCACCCGTAACAGGGGGCGACGGCTACACCTTC	CASRSPVTGGDGYTF
TRBV5-4	-	14	TRBJ2-1	TRBD2	TGTGCCAGCAGCGTAGGACTAGCATCAGATGAGCAGTTCTTC	CASSVGLASDEQFF
TRBV29-1	-	13	TRBJ2-7	-	TGCAGCGTCGCCACAGGGGCGGGGTACGAGCAGTACTTC	CSVATGAGYEQYF
TRBV29-1	-	12	TRBJ2-2	-	TGCAGCGTTGCTGAACTGACCGGGGAGCTGTTTTTT	CSVAELTGELFF
TRBV12-5	-	15	TRBJ1-2	TRBD1	TGTGCTAGTGGTTTGGGAACTACAGGGGTCTATGGCTACACCTTC	CASGLGTTGVYGYTF
TRBV11-2	-	15	TRBJ2-5	TRBD1	TGTGCCAGCAGCCAGATCAGGGGGTCTCAAGAGACCCAGTACTTC	CASSQIRGSQETQYF
TRBV18	-	15	TRBJ1-4	-	TGTGCCAGCTCACCACGAGGGTCAACTAATGAAAAACTGTTTTTT	CASSPRGSTNEKLFF
TRBV5-8	-	14	TRBJ1-1	-	TGTGCCAGCAGCCCGCGGGACCGAAACACTGAAGCTTTCTTT	CASSPRDRNTEAFF
TRBV6-2/TRBV6-3	few	11	TRBJ2-1	-	TGTGCCAGCAGTTATTTCGATGAGCAGTTCTTC	CASSYFDEQFF
TRBV6-5	-	14	TRBJ2-1	-	TGTGCCAGCAGACCACAGGGACCGTACAATGAGCAGTTCTTC	CASRPQGPYNEQFF